Detailed here is one T cell receptor (beta chain). V was clipped by 5 bases and J by 1 base, with 12 bases between them. The CDR3 is 15 residues long. Germline V gives CDR1 SGHRS, CDR2 YFSETQ. This entry is derived from a study of cytomegalovirus exposure and HLA in healthy donors. PCR used 60 Vbeta primers and 13 Jbeta primers. Per the study methods: Among the unique TCR beta chains that a later analysis counted, about 81 million in all, about 12 million were shared. Only in-frame clones appear in the TCRdb table, and some are missing; sequencing was by immunoSEQ multiplex PCR. D and trimming come from the DNA, and the V and J calls and clone size come from that table. The sample holds about 100,000 clones; 55% to 80% are singletons and the top ten take approximately 4.8%.

The sequenced material came from PBMCs. The sequence came from a human donor in good health. The V call is TRBV5-1, the J call TRBJ2-2; D might be TRBD1 (6 bases). The CDR3 bases are TGCGCCAGCAGACCAATGACAGGGAACACCGGGGAGCTGTTTTTT. This encodes CASRPMTGNTGELFF.